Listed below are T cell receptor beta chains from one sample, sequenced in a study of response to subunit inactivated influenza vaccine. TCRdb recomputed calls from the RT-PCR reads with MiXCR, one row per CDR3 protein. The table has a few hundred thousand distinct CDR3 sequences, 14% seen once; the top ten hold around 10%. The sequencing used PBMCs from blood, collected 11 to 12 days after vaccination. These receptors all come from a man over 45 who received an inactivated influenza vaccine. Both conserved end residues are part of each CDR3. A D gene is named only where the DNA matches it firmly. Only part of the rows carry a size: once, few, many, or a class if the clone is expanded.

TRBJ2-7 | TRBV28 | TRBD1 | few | CASSLPTGSSYEQYF | TGTGCCAGCAGTTTGCCGACAGGGAGCTCCTACGAGCAGTACTTC
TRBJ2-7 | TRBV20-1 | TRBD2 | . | CSASLIAGGSYEQYF | TGCAGTGCTTCCCTTATAGCGGGTGGATCCTACGAGCAGTACTTC
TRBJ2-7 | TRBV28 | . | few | CASTHTYEQYF | TGTGCCAGCACCCACACCTACGAGCAGTACTTC
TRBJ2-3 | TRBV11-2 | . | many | CASSLGVRDTQYF | TGTGCCAGCAGCTTAGGAGTTCGGGATACGCAGTATTTT
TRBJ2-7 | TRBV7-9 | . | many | CASSLAAGEQYF | TGTGCCAGCAGCTTAGCTGCGGGCGAGCAGTACTTC
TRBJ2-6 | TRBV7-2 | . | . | CASSKGTSSGANVLTF | TGTGCCAGCAGCAAAGGGACATCCTCTGGGGCCAACGTCCTGACTTTC
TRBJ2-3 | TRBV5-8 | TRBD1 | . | CASSWTGVGGTDTQYF | TGTGCCAGCAGCTGGACAGGGGTGGGAGGAACAGATACGCAGTATTTT
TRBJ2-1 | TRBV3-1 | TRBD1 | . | CASSRNRDRDLGRQFF | TGTGCCAGCAGCCGAAACCGGGACAGGGACCTCGGGAGACAGTTCTTC
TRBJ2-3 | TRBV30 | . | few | CAWRSLTFTDTQYF | TGTGCCTGGCGAAGTTTGACTTTTACAGATACGCAGTATTTT
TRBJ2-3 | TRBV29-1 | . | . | CSGGDSRTTSTDTQYF | TGCAGCGGGGGGGACAGCCGAACTACTAGCACAGATACGCAGTATTTT
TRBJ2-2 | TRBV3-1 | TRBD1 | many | CASSQHPGQGTGELFF | TGTGCCAGCAGCCAACATCCGGGACAGGGTACCGGGGAGCTGTTTTTT
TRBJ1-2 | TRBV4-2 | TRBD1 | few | CASSQETGAGYTF | TGTGCCAGCAGCCAAGAGACAGGGGCTGGCTACACCTTC
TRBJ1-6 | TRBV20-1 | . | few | CSARDRNLHF | TGCAGTGCTAGAGACAGGAATCTCCACTTT
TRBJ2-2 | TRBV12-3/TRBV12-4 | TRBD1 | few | CASRKGQQHTGELFF | TGTGCCAGCAGAAAGGGACAGCAGCACACCGGGGAGCTGTTTTTT
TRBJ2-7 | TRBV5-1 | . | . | CASRGGPLEQYF | TGCGCCAGCAGAGGTGGGCCACTCGAGCAGTACTTC
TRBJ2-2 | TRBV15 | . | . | CATSPGGPGTKTGELFF | TGTGCCACCAGCCCCGGGGGCCCCGGGACAAAAACCGGGGAGCTGTTTTTT
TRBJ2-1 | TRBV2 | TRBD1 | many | CASSVLGGRYNEQFF | TGTGCCAGCAGTGTATTAGGGGGCAGATACAATGAGCAGTTCTTC
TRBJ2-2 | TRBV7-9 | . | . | CASSQILGGELFF | TGTGCCAGCAGCCAAATTCTAGGCGGGGAGCTGTTTTTT
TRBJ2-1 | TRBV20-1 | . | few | CSAPHPAFEQFF | TGCAGTGCCCCTCACCCAGCGTTTGAGCAGTTCTTC
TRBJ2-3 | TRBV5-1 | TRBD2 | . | CASSWTSGGPDTQYF | TGCGCCAGCAGCTGGACTAGCGGGGGTCCAGATACGCAGTATTTT
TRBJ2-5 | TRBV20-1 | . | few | CSVVVPAVETQYF | TGCAGTGTGGTCGTGCCCGCTGTGGAGACCCAGTACTTC
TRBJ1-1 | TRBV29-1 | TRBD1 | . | CSVGQGASYTEAFF | TGCAGCGTGGGACAGGGGGCGAGCTACACTGAAGCTTTCTTT
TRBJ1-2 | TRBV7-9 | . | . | CASSFRVDDGYTF | TGTGCCAGCAGCTTCAGGGTAGACGATGGCTACACCTTC
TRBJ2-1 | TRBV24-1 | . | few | CATSHLGAYEQFF | TGTGCCACATCCCACCTGGGAGCCTATGAGCAGTTCTTC
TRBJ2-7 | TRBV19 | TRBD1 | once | CASSVSRGRTYEQYF | TGTGCCAGTAGTGTCAGCAGGGGGCGTACCTACGAGCAGTACTTC
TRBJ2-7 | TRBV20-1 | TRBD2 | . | CSAWGLAGESSYEQYF | TGCAGTGCTTGGGGACTAGCGGGGGAGAGCTCCTACGAGCAGTACTTC
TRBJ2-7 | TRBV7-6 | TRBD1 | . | CASSRGQGLAF | TGTGCCAGCAGCCGAGGACAGGGCCTCGCGTTC
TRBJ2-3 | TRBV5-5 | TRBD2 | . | CASSTLAGGPGDTQYF | TGTGCCAGCAGCACTCTAGCGGGAGGGCCAGGAGATACGCAGTATTTT
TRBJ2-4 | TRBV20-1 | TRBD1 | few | CSAWGQGANIQYF | TGCAGTGCTTGGGGACAGGGGGCAAACATTCAGTACTTC
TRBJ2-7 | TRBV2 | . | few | CASSENRRSYEQYF | TGTGCCAGCAGTGAAAACAGGCGCTCCTACGAGCAGTACTTC
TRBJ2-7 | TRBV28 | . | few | CASSTPGPVDHEQYF | TGTGCCAGCAGTACTCCGGGCCCTGTCGACCACGAGCAGTACTTC
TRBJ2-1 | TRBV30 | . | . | CAWSVNGPGEFF | TGTGCCTGGAGTGTTAACGGGCCGGGGGAGTTCTTC
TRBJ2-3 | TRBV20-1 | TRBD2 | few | CSARDGSGAQGTQYF | TGCAGTGCTAGAGATGGTAGCGGGGCCCAGGGTACGCAGTATTTT
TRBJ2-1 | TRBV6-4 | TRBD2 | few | CASSEASGRGDEQFF | TGTGCCAGCAGTGAGGCTAGCGGCCGTGGCGATGAGCAGTTCTTC
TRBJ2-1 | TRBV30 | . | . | CAWSKQAINEQFF | TGTGCCTGGAGTAAACAGGCCATCAATGAGCAGTTCTTC
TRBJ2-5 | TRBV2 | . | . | CASKRDTQETQYF | TGTGCCAGCAAGAGAGATACCCAAGAGACCCAGTACTTC
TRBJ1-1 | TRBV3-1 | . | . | CASSRKENTEAFF | TGTGCCAGCAGCCGAAAGGAGAACACTGAAGCTTTCTTT
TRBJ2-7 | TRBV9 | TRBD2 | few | CASSVEPSGHYEQYF | TGTGCCAGCAGCGTAGAGCCTAGCGGACACTACGAGCAGTACTTC
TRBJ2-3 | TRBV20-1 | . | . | CSAREPLIDTQYF | TGCAGTGCTAGAGAGCCACTTATAGATACGCAGTATTTT
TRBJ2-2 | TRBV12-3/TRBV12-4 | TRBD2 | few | CASSLPTGTSGRAIGELFF | TGTGCCAGCAGTTTACCGACAGGGACTAGCGGGAGGGCCATCGGGGAGCTGTTTTTT